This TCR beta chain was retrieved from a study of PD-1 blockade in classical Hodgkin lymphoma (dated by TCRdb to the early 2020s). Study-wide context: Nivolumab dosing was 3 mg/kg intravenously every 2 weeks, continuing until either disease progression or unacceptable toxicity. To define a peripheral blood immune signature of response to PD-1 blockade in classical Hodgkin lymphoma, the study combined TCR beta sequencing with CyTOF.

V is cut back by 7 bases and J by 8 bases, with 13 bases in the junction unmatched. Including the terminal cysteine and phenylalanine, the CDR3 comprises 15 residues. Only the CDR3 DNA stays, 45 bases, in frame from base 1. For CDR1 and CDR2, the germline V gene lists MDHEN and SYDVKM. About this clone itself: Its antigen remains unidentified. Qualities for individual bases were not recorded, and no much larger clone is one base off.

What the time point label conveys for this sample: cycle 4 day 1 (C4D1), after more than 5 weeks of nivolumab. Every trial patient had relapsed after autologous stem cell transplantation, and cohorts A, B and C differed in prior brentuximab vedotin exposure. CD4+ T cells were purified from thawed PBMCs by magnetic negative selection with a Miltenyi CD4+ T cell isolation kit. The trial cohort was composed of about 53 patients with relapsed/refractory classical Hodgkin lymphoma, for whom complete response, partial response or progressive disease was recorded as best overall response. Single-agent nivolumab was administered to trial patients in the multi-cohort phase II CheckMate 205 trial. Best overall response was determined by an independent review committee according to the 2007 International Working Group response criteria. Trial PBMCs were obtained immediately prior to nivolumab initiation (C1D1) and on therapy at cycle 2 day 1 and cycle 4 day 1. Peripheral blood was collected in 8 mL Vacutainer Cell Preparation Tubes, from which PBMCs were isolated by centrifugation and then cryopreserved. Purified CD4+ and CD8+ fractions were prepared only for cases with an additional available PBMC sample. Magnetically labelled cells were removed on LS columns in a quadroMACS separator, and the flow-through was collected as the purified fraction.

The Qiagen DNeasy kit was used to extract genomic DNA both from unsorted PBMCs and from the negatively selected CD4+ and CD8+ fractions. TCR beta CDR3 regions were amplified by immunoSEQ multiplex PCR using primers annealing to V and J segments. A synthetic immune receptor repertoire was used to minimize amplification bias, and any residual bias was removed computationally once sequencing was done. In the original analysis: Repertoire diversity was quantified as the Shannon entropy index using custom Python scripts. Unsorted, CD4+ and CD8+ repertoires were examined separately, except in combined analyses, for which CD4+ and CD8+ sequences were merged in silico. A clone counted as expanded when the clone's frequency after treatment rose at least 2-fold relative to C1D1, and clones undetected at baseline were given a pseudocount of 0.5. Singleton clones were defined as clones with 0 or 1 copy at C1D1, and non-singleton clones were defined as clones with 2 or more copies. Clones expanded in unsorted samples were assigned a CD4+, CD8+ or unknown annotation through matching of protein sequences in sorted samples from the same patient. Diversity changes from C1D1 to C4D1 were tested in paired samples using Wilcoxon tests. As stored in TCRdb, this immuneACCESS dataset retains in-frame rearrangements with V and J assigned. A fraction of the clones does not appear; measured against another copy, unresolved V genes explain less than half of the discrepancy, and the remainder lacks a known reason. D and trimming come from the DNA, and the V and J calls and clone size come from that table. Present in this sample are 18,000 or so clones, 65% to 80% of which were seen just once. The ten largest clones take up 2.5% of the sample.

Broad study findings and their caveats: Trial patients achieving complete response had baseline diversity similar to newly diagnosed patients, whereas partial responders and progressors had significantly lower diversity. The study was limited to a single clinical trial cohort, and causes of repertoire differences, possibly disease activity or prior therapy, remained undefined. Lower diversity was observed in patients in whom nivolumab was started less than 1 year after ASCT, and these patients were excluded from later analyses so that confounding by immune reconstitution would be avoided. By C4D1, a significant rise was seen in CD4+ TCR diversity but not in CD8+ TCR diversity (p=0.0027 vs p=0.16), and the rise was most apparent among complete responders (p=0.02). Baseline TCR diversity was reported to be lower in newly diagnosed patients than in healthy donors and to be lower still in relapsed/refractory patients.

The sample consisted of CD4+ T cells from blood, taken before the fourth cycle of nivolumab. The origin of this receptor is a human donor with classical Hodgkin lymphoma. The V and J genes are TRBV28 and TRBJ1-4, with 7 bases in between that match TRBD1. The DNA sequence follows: TGTGCCAGCATTAGCGCCGGACAGGCGGAGGAAAAACTGTTTTTT. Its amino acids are CASISAGQAEEKLFF.